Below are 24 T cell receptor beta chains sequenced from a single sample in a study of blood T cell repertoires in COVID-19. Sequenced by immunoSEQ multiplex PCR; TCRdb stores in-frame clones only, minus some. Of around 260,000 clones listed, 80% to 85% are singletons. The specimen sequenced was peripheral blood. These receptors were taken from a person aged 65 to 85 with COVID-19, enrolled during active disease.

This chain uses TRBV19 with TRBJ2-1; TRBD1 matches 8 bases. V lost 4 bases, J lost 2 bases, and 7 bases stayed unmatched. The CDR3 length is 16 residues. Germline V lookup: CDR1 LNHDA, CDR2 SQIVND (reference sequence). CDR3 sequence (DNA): TGTGCCAGTAGTACAGGACAGGGATTACCCTACAATGAGCAGTTCTTC. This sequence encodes CASSTGQGLPYNEQFF.

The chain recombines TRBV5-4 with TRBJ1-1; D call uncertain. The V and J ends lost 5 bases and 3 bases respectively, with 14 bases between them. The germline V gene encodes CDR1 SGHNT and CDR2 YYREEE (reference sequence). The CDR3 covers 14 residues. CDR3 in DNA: TGTGCCAGCAGTTTCCTCGGTCGAGACACTGAAGCTTTCTTT. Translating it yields CASSFLGRDTEAFF.

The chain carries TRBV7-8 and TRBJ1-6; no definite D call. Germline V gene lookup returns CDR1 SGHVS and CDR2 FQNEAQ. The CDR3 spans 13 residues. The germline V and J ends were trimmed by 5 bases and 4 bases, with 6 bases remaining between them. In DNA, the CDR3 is TGTGCCAGCAGCGGCCTTTATAATTCACCCCTCCACTTT. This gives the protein CASSGLYNSPLHF.

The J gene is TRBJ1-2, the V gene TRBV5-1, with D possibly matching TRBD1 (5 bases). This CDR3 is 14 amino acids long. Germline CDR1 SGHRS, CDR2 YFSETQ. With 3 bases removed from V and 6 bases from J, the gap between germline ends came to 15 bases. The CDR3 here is CASSYGRVADGYTF. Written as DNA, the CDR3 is TGCGCCAGCAGCTATGGCAGGGTCGCAGATGGCTACACCTTC.

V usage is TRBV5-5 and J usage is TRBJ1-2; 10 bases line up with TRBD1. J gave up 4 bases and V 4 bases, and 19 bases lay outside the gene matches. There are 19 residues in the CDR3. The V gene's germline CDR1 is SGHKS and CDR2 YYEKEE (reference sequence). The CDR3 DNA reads TGTGCCAGCAGCCCCAACCCGAATCCCCGGGACAGGGGCGTCTATGGCTACACCTTC. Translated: CASSPNPNPRDRGVYGYTF.

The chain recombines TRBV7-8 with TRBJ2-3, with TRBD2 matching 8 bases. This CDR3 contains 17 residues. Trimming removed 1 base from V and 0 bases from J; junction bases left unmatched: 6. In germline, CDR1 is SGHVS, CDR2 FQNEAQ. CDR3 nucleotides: TGTGCCAGCAGCTTAGGTGCTAGCGGGCCCAGCACAGATACGCAGTATTTT. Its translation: CASSLGASGPSTDTQYF.

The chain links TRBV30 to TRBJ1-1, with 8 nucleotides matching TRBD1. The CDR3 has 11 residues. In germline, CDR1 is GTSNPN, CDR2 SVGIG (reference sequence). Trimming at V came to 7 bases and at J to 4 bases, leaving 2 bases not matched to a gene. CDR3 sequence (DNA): TGTGCCTTCGGACAGGGCACTGAAGCTTTCTTT. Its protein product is CAFGQGTEAFF. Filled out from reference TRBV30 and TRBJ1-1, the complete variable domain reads SQTIHQWPATLVQPVGSPLSLECTVEGTSNPNLYWYRQAAGRGLQLLFYSVGIGQISSEVPQNLSASRPQDRQFILSSKKLLLSDSGFYLCAFGQGTEAFFGQGTRLTVV.

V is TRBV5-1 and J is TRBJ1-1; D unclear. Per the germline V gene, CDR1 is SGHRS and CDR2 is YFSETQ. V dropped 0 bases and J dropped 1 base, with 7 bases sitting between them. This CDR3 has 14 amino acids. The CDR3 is CASSLADWNTEAFF. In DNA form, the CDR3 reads TGCGCCAGCAGCTTGGCAGATTGGAACACTGAAGCTTTCTTT.

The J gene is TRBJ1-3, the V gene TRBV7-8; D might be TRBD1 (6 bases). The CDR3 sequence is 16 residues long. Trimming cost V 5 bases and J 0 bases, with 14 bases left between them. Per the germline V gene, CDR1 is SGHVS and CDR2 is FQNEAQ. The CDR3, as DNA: TGTGCCAGCAGCCAAATTGGGGGGGCCTCTGGAAACACCATATATTTT. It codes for CASSQIGGASGNTIYF.

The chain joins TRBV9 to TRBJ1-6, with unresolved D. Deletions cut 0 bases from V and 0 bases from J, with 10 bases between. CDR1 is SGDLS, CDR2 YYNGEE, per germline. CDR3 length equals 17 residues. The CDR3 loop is CASSVAAGSSYNSPLHF. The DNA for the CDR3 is TGTGCCAGCAGCGTAGCTGCGGGTAGCTCCTATAATTCACCCCTCCACTTT.

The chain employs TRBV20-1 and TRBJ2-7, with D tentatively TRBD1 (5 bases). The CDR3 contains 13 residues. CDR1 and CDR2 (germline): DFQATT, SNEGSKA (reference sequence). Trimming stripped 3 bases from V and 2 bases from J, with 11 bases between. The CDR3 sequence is CSASLQGAYEQYF. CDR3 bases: TGCAGTGCTAGTTTGCAGGGCGCCTACGAGCAGTACTTC.

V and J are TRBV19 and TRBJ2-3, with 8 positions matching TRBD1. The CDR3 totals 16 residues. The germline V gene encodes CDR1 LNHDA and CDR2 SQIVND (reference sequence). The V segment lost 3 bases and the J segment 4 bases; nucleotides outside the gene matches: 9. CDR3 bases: TGTGCCAGTAGTATCGGAGGACAGGGTTTTGCAGATACGCAGTATTTT. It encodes CASSIGGQGFADTQYF. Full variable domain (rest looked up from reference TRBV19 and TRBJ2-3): DGGITQSPKYLFRKEGQNVTLSCEQNLNHDAMYWYRQDPGQGLRLIYYSQIVNDFQKGDIAEGYSVSREKKESFPLTVTSAQKNPTAFYLCASSIGGQGFADTQYFGPGTRLTVL.

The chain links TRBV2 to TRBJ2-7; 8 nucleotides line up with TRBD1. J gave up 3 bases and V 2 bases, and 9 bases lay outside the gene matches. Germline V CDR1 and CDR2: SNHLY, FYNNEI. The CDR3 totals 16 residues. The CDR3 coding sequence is TGTGCCAGCAGTGAATCGACAGGGGTAAGGGGCTACGAGCAGTACTTC. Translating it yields CASSESTGVRGYEQYF.

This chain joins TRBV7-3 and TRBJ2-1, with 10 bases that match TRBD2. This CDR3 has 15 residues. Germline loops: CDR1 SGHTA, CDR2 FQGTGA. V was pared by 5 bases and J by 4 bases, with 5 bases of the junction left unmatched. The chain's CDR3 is CASSTTSGEYNEQFF. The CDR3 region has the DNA TGTGCCAGCAGCACCACTAGCGGGGAGTACAATGAGCAGTTCTTC. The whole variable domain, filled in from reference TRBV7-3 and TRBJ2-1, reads GAGVSQTPSNKVTEKGKYVELRCDPISGHTALYWYRQSLGQGPEFLIYFQGTGAADDSGLPNDRFFAVRPEGSVSTLKIQRTERGDSAVYLCASSTTSGEYNEQFFGPGTRLTVL.

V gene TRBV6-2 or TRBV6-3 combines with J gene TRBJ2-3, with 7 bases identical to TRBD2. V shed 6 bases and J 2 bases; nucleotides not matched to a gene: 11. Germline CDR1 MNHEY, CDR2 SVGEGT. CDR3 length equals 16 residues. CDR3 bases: TGTGCCAGCAGCGGCTGGGAGCGGGAATTCACAGATACGCAGTATTTT. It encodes CASSGWEREFTDTQYF.

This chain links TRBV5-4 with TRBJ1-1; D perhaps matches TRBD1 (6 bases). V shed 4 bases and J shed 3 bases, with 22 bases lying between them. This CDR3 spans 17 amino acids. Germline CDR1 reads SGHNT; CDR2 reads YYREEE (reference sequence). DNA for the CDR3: TGTGCCAGCAGCCCCAACCGGGGTCGGGGGGGCTACACTGAAGCTTTCTTT. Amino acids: CASSPNRGRGGYTEAFF. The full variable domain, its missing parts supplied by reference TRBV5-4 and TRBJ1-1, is ETGVTQSPTHLIKTRGQQVTLRCSSQSGHNTVSWYQQALGQGPQFIFQYYREEENGRGNFPPRFSGLQFPNYSSELNVNALELDDSALYLCASSPNRGRGGYTEAFFGQGTRLTVV.

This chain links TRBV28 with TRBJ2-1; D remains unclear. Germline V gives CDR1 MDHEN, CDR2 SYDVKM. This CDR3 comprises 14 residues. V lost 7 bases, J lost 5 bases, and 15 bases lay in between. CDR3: CASTTSLRHNEQFF. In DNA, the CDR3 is TGTGCCAGCACCACGAGTCTGCGCCACAATGAGCAGTTCTTC.

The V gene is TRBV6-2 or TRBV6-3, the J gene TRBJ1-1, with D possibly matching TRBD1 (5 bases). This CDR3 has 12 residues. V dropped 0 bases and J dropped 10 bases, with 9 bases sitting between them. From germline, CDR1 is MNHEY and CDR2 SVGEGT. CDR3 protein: CASSYSQGRAFF. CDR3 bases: TGTGCCAGCAGTTACTCCCAGGGCCGAGCTTTCTTT.

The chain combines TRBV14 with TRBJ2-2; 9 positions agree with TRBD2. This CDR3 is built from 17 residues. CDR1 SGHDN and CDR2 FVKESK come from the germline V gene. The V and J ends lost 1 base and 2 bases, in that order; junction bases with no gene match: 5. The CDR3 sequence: CASSQGSSGINTGELFF. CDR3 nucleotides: TGTGCCAGCAGCCAAGGTTCTAGCGGGATAAACACCGGGGAGCTGTTTTTT.

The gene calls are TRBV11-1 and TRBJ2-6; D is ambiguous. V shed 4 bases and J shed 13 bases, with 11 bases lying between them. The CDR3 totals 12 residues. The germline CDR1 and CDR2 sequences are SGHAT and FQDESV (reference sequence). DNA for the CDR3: TGTGCCAGCAGCTCCACACAATTAGTCCTGACTTTC. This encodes CASSSTQLVLTF.

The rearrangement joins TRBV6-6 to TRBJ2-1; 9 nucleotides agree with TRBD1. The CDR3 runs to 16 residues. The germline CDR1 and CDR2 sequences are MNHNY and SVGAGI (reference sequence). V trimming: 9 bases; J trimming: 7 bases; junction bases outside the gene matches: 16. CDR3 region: CASWNYGTGIRNEQFF. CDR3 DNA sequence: TGTGCCAGTTGGAATTACGGGACAGGGATTAGGAATGAGCAGTTCTTC.

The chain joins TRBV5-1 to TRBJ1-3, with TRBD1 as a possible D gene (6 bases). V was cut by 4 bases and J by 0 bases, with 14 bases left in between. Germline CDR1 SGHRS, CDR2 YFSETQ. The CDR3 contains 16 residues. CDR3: CASSIGGAFSGNTIYF. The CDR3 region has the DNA TGCGCCAGCAGCATTGGGGGGGCATTCTCTGGAAACACCATATATTTT.

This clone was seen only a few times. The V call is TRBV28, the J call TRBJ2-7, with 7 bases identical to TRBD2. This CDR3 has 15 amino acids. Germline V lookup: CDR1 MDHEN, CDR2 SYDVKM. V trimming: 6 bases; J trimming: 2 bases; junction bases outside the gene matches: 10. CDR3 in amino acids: CASSDLEAGTYEQYF. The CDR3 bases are TGTGCCAGCAGCGACTTAGAAGCGGGAACCTACGAGCAGTACTTC.

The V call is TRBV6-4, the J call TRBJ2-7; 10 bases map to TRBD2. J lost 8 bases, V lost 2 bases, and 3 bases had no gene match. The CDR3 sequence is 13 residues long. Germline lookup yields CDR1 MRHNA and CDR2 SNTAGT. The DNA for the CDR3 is TGTGCCAGCAGTGACGTAGCGGGAGGTCAGCAGTACTTC. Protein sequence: CASSDVAGGQQYF.